These 26 T cell receptor beta chains were sequenced from one sample in a study of blood T cell repertoires in COVID-19. The protocol was immunoSEQ multiplex PCR, while the TCRdb copy is restricted to in-frame clones and leaves out a portion. Of roughly 300,000 clones listed, 80% to 90% are singletons. The source material was peripheral blood. The receptors originated from a woman between 45 and 65 years old who had recovered from COVID-19.

The chain couples TRBV6-4 to TRBJ2-1; 11 bases line up with TRBD2. In germline, CDR1 is MRHNA, CDR2 SNTAGT. Germline trimming cut 5 bases from V and 9 bases from J; bases unmatched to any gene: 3. The CDR3 totals 13 residues. CDR3 loop: CASSLAGGTEQFF. CDR3 DNA sequence: TGTGCCAGCAGTCTAGCGGGAGGTACTGAGCAGTTCTTC.

The V and J genes are TRBV7-3 and TRBJ2-5; perhaps TRBD1 as D (6 bases). Looked up from germline, CDR1 is SGHTA and CDR2 is FQGTGA. The CDR3 covers 16 residues. Trimming removed 5 bases at V and 0 bases at J, with 16 bases between. CDR3 protein: CASSPGQNINQETQYF. In DNA, the CDR3 is TGTGCCAGCAGCCCAGGACAGAATATTAACCAAGAGACCCAGTACTTC.

CDR3 residues: CASSVGLQTGGSGTDTQYF. In DNA, the CDR3 is TGTGCCAGCAGCGTAGGGCTTCAGACAGGGGGAAGTGGCACAGATACGCAGTATTTT. The rearrangement joins TRBV9 to TRBJ2-3; TRBD1 agrees at 9 bases. Germline trimming cut 0 bases from V and 1 base from J; bases unmatched to any gene: 12. The CDR3 consists of 19 residues. The germline gives CDR1 SGDLS, CDR2 YYNGEE. Based on the CDR3 plus reference TRBV9 and TRBJ2-3, the full variable domain is DSGVTQTPKHLITATGQRVTLRCSPRSGDLSVYWYQQSLDQGLQFLIQYYNGEERAKGNILERFSAQQFPDLHSELNLSSLELGDSALYFCASSVGLQTGGSGTDTQYFGPGTRLTVL.

This sequence joins TRBV5-4 and TRBJ1-1; 9 bases line up with TRBD1. Trimming cost V 3 bases and J 1 base; bases outside gene matches: 1. Germline V gives CDR1 SGHNT, CDR2 YYREEE (reference sequence). The CDR3 spans 14 residues. CDR3 loop: CASSWGQGNTEAFF. The DNA for the CDR3 is TGTGCCAGCAGCTGGGGACAGGGGAACACTGAAGCTTTCTTT.

This clone was recorded once. This chain connects TRBV7-2 to TRBJ2-1, with D possibly matching TRBD2 (6 bases). V lost 4 bases and J lost 3, with 7 bases in between. In germline, CDR1 is SGHTA, CDR2 FQGNSA. The CDR3 length is 13 residues. The chain's CDR3 is CASSWGGYNEQFF. Here the CDR3 DNA reads TGTGCCAGCAGCTGGGGAGGCTACAATGAGCAGTTCTTC. Supplemented by reference TRBV7-2 and TRBJ2-1, the full variable domain reads GAGVSQSPSNKVTEKGKDVELRCDPISGHTALYWYRQSLGQGLEFLIYFQGNSAPDKSGLPSDRFSAERTGGSVSTLTIQRTQQEDSAVYLCASSWGGYNEQFFGPGTRLTVL.

This clone was recorded once. The J gene is TRBJ2-7, the V gene TRBV9; possible D gene TRBD1, 5 bases. V lost 4 bases, J lost 2 bases, and 13 bases lay in between. The CDR3 has 14 amino acids. Germline CDR1 is SGDLS and CDR2 is YYNGEE. Here the CDR3 DNA reads TGTGCCAGCAGCACATGGGGCACAGCCTACGAGCAGTACTTC. It specifies CASSTWGTAYEQYF.

This sequence joins TRBV28 and TRBJ2-7; TRBD2 matches 8 bases. From germline, CDR1 is MDHEN and CDR2 SYDVKM. V lost 6 bases to trimming and J lost 0 bases; unmatched junction nucleotides: 4. This CDR3 contains 14 residues. CDR3 DNA: TGTGCCAGCAGGCGAGCGGGGGACTCCTACGAGCAGTACTTC. Residues: CASRRAGDSYEQYF.

The chain is built from TRBV30 and TRBJ2-2, with D tentatively TRBD1 (6 bases). V dropped 0 bases and J dropped 6 bases, with 11 bases sitting between them. Germline lookup yields CDR1 GTSNPN and CDR2 SVGIG (reference sequence). The length of the CDR3 is 14 residues. CDR3 region: CAWSVLSGAGELFF. In nucleotides, the CDR3 is TGTGCCTGGAGTGTACTGTCAGGGGCCGGGGAGCTGTTTTTT. Based on the CDR3 plus reference TRBV30 and TRBJ2-2, the full variable domain is SQTIHQWPATLVQPVGSPLSLECTVEGTSNPNLYWYRQAAGRGLQLLFYSVGIGQISSEVPQNLSASRPQDRQFILSSKKLLLSDSGFYLCAWSVLSGAGELFFGEGSRLTVL.

The genes are TRBV27 and TRBJ1-4; TRBD1 matches 7 bases. Germline V gene sequence: CDR1 MNHEY, CDR2 SMNVEV (reference sequence). Losses at the gene ends were 2 bases for V and 7 bases for J; bases not matched to a gene: 7. This CDR3 is built from 15 residues. The CDR3 loop is CASSLNRGLGEKLFF. The CDR3, as DNA: TGTGCCAGCAGTTTAAACAGGGGCTTGGGTGAAAAACTGTTTTTT.

The sample holds one count of this clone. The chain joins TRBV7-4 to TRBJ1-6, with D unclear. The CDR3 loop spans 19 amino acids. Trimming removed 1 base from V and 7 bases from J, with 23 bases in between. From germline, CDR1 is SGHVT and CDR2 SQSDAQ. For the CDR3, the DNA is TGTGCCAGCAGCTTAGGGCTTGTGAGGTCACCGTCAACCAATTCACCCCTCCACTTT. It codes for CASSLGLVRSPSTNSPLHF.

The rearrangement uses TRBV5-4 and TRBJ2-1; D may be TRBD2 (5 bases). CDR1 and CDR2 (germline): SGHNT, YYREEE (reference sequence). Trimming left V 5 bases short and J 3 bases short, with 12 bases between. CDR3 length: 14 amino acids. The CDR3 DNA is TGTGCCAGCAGTTTACCCGGGGACTACAATGAGCAGTTCTTC. This codes for CASSLPGDYNEQFF.

The V gene is TRBV7-8, the J gene TRBJ1-3; TRBD1 is a possible D gene (5 bases). Germline V CDR1 and CDR2: SGHVS, FQNEAQ. The CDR3 length is 17 residues. Trimming took 1 base from V and 0 from J, leaving 13 bases between them. CDR3 bases: TGTGCCAGCAGCTTAGACAGGCGAATGCTCTCTGGAAACACCATATATTTT. This sequence encodes CASSLDRRMLSGNTIYF.

V is TRBV9 and J is TRBJ1-4; D ambiguous. CDR3 length: 13 amino acids. Trimming shortened V by 4 bases and J by 0 bases, and 4 bases separated the two germline ends. In germline, CDR1 is SGDLS, CDR2 YYNGEE. The CDR3 loop reads CASSPATNEKLFF. The CDR3 DNA reads as TGTGCCAGCAGCCCTGCAACTAATGAAAAACTGTTTTTT.

This clone was recorded only once. CDR3 in amino acids: CASSLTGGNQPQHF. The CDR3 DNA sequence: TGTGCCAGCAGTTTAACGGGTGGCAATCAGCCCCAGCATTTT. The gene calls are TRBV28 and TRBJ1-5, with unresolved D. From germline, CDR1 is MDHEN and CDR2 SYDVKM. V was cut by 2 bases and J by 2 bases, with 7 bases left in between. The CDR3 length is 14 residues.

The rearrangement joins TRBV4-2 to TRBJ2-3; TRBD2 matches at 7 bases. Trimming removed 0 bases from V and 1 base from J; junction bases left unmatched: 10. Germline lookup yields CDR1 LGHNA and CDR2 YNFKEQ. The CDR3 runs to 18 residues. The CDR3 protein is CASSQDPVGSGGTDTQYF. The CDR3, as DNA: TGTGCCAGCAGCCAAGACCCAGTTGGGAGCGGGGGCACAGATACGCAGTATTTT.

This sequence joins TRBV9 and TRBJ1-5; D remains ambiguous. The germline CDR1 and CDR2 sequences are SGDLS and YYNGEE. This CDR3 is built from 19 residues. Trimming took off 2 bases at V and 0 bases at J, with 21 bases between the two ends. The CDR3 sequence is CASSVEGPDRDYSNQPQHF. As DNA, the CDR3 is TGTGCCAGCAGCGTCGAGGGCCCAGACCGGGATTATAGCAATCAGCCCCAGCATTTT.

The gene calls are TRBV7-9 and TRBJ2-3; 8 bases match TRBD2. Germline CDR1 SEHNR, CDR2 FQNEAQ (reference sequence). The trim removed 2 bases at V and 2 bases at J, leaving 3 bases unmatched. This CDR3 region has 15 residues. The CDR3 loop reads CASSLTSGNTDTQYF. In DNA, the CDR3 is TGTGCCAGCAGCTTAACTAGCGGAAACACAGATACGCAGTATTTT.

V is TRBV11-2 and J is TRBJ2-5, with 13 bases matching TRBD2. The CDR3 is 17 residues long. Trimming took 3 bases from V and 4 from J; bases not matched to a gene: 8. Germline CDR1 reads SGHAT; CDR2 reads FQNNGV. In nucleotides, the CDR3 is TGTGCCAGCAGCTTTGGACTAGCGGGAGTAAGTGGAGAGACCCAGTACTTC. This gives the protein CASSFGLAGVSGETQYF.

This clone was recorded only once. The same CDR3 also results from other DNA sequences found in this sample. The genes are TRBV5-1 and TRBJ2-7; 7 bases are a match to TRBD1. The germline CDR1 and CDR2 sequences are SGHRS and YFSETQ. The CDR3 length is 14 residues. V lost 7 bases and J lost 1; bases outside the gene matches: 8. The CDR3 protein is CASSSSTGSYEQYF. The CDR3 DNA reads TGCGCCAGCTCGTCCTCGACAGGGTCCTACGAGCAGTACTTC.

This clone has a count of ten or more. The J gene is TRBJ2-3, the V gene TRBV4-2, with D maybe TRBD2 (5 bases). V lost 6 bases, J lost 0 bases, and 7 bases lay in between. This CDR3 region has 13 residues. The germline CDR1 and CDR2 sequences are LGHNA and YNFKEQ. CDR3 in amino acids: CASSGESTDTQYF. CDR3 DNA sequence: TGTGCCAGCAGTGGGGAGAGCACAGATACGCAGTATTTT.

In its sample, this clone was seen once. The J gene is TRBJ1-1, the V gene TRBV6-2 or TRBV6-3; D gene uncertain. In germline, CDR1 is MNHEY, CDR2 SVGEGT. The CDR3 loop spans 14 amino acids. The V end was cut by 6 bases, the J end by 6 bases, with 17 bases between. The CDR3 protein is CASSLVSFSPEAFF. CDR3 DNA: TGTGCCAGCAGCCTGGTCTCCTTTAGCCCTGAAGCTTTCTTT.

The chain carries TRBV5-4 and TRBJ2-2; D might be TRBD2 (6 bases). Trimming stripped 4 bases from V and 7 bases from J, with 23 bases between. Germline V gene lookup returns CDR1 SGHNT and CDR2 YYREEE (reference sequence). CDR3 size: 17 residues. The CDR3 protein is CASSPASGGARNGELFF. For the CDR3, the DNA is TGTGCCAGCAGCCCGGCCTCCGGGGGAGCAAGGAACGGGGAGCTGTTTTTT. Full variable domain (remainder filled in from reference TRBV5-4 and TRBJ2-2): ETGVTQSPTHLIKTRGQQVTLRCSSQSGHNTVSWYQQALGQGPQFIFQYYREEENGRGNFPPRFSGLQFPNYSSELNVNALELDDSALYLCASSPASGGARNGELFFGEGSRLTVL.

V gene TRBV15 combines with J gene TRBJ1-6; TRBD1 might be the D (5 bases). The V gene's germline CDR1 is LNHNV and CDR2 YYDKDF (reference sequence). This CDR3 has 12 amino acids. The DNA for the CDR3 is TGTGCAGCCGGGAGGGGTAATTCACCCCTCCACTTT. It codes for CAAGRGNSPLHF.

This clone has a single count. The chain has TRBV10-2 and TRBJ1-5, with D tentatively TRBD1 (5 bases). V shed 2 bases and J shed 4 bases, with 18 bases lying between them. This CDR3 region has 17 residues. Germline loops: CDR1 WSHSY, CDR2 SAAADI. CDR3 DNA: TGCGCCAGCAGTGAGATTTCACCCAGGGCAGGGAATCAGCCCCAGCATTTT. Protein sequence: CASSEISPRAGNQPQHF.

The rearrangement links TRBV6-5 to TRBJ2-3, with a weak D call TRBD1 (6 bases). Between the trimmed V and J ends, which lost 8 bases and 6 bases, there was a span of 18 bases. The CDR3 has 14 amino acids. Germline V gene lookup returns CDR1 MNHEY and CDR2 SVGAGI. In DNA form, the CDR3 reads TGTGCCAGCGTCAACCCAGGGGCGTCGGATACGCAGTATTTT. It specifies CASVNPGASDTQYF.

The chain employs TRBV18 and TRBJ2-1, with 11 bases aligning to TRBD1. V gave up 3 bases and J gave up 8 bases; unmatched junction bases: 9. CDR3 length: 16 residues. Germline loops: CDR1 KGHSH, CDR2 LQKENI. The CDR3 nucleotides read TGTGCCAGCTCACCGGTCGCGGACAGGGGGCATGATGAGCAGTTCTTC. Its translation: CASSPVADRGHDEQFF.